A single sample is the source of the 22 T cell receptor beta chains below, sequenced in a study of T cell responses to AZD1222 COVID-19 vaccine. Some clones are missing from TCRdb's copy, which holds only in-frame ones; the method was immunoSEQ multiplex PCR. The sample shows about 150,000 clones, just over 90% of them seen only once. This specimen was peripheral blood, taken on day 0 of AZD1222 vaccination. All receptors come from an adult in good health.

The chain employs TRBV5-8 and TRBJ2-2; D remains unclear. The ends were cut back, 2 bases at V and 7 bases at J, with 6 bases in the middle. The CDR3 sequence is 12 residues long. Germline V gives CDR1 SGHTS, CDR2 YDEGEE. The CDR3 DNA is TGTGCCAGCAGCTTTTTGGGCGGGGAGCTGTTTTTT. Translated: CASSFLGGELFF.

The chain combines TRBV7-9 with TRBJ2-1; TRBD2 matches at 7 bases. The length of the CDR3 is 15 residues. The germline gives CDR1 SEHNR, CDR2 FQNEAQ (reference sequence). After removal of 5 bases from V and 6 bases from J, the junction contained 10 bases not matched to a gene. CDR3 sequence reads: CASSAPGGSLNEQFF. CDR3 DNA: TGTGCCAGCAGCGCGCCCGGGGGGTCCCTCAATGAGCAGTTCTTC.

The chain has TRBV9 and TRBJ2-4; D gene unclear. Trimming shortened V by 2 bases and J by 11 bases, and 17 bases separated the two germline ends. CDR1 is SGDLS and CDR2 is YYNGEE in the germline V gene. The CDR3 runs 14 residues. The CDR3 coding sequence is TGTGCCAGCAGCGTGCCCCTAAAGAGAGGCTTTCAGTACTTC. This sequence encodes CASSVPLKRGFQYF.

The chain joins TRBV12-3 or TRBV12-4 to TRBJ2-2; no clear D. CDR3 size: 12 residues. The germline V and J ends were trimmed by 3 bases and 6 bases, with 5 bases remaining between them. The CDR3: CASSFDSGELFF. CDR3 bases: TGTGCCAGCAGTTTCGACTCCGGGGAGCTGTTTTTT.

V is TRBV29-1 and J is TRBJ2-5; 7 bases align to TRBD2. CDR1 is SQVTM and CDR2 is ANQGSEA in the germline V gene. V was clipped by 7 bases and J by 3 bases; unmatched bases: 8. This CDR3 is built from 13 residues. CDR3 sequence reads: CSAAPGGEETQYF. DNA of the CDR3: TGCAGCGCCGCCCCGGGGGGAGAAGAGACCCAGTACTTC.

The genes are TRBV24-1 and TRBJ1-2, with D hard to call. V dropped 4 bases and J dropped 0 bases, with 5 bases sitting between them. CDR1 is KGHDR, CDR2 SFDVKD, per germline. The CDR3 is made up of 13 amino acids. CDR3 coding DNA: TGTGCCACCAGTGAAGGGACTAACTATGGCTACACCTTC. Translated: CATSEGTNYGYTF.

The V gene is TRBV5-1, the J gene TRBJ2-6; D unclear. V lost 1 base and J lost 2, with 16 bases in between. Germline CDR1 reads SGHRS; CDR2 reads YFSETQ. The CDR3 is made up of 18 amino acids. In nucleotides, the CDR3 is TGCGCCAGCAGCTTGTTCGAGGTAAATCCAACTGGGGCCAACGTCCTGACTTTC. It encodes CASSLFEVNPTGANVLTF.

The chain has TRBV4-3 and TRBJ1-2, with 7 bases aligning to TRBD1. The CDR3 contains 15 residues. Trimming at V came to 2 bases and at J to 5 bases, leaving 8 bases not matched to a gene. The germline CDR1 and CDR2 sequences are LGHNA and YSLEER. The CDR3 DNA follows: TGCGCCAGCAGCCAACACTCAGGGGGAGATTATGGCTACACCTTC. It yields the protein CASSQHSGGDYGYTF.

This chain connects TRBV29-1 to TRBJ2-7, with a weak D call TRBD2 (7 bases). Trimming removed 4 bases from V and 7 bases from J, with 20 bases in between. The V gene's germline CDR1 is SQVTM and CDR2 ANQGSEA. This CDR3 is built from 14 residues. This CDR3 is CSVATGRGLGEQYF. CDR3 bases: TGCAGCGTTGCAACAGGGAGGGGGTTAGGGGAGCAGTACTTC.

For the CDR3, the DNA is TGTGCCAGCAGTTCCGTTATCGGGGCAGACACCATATATTTT. It translates to CASSSVIGADTIYF. V usage is TRBV27 and J usage is TRBJ1-3, with D possibly matching TRBD1 (5 bases). The CDR3 is 14 residues long. Trimming took off 4 bases at V and 8 bases at J, with 15 bases between the two ends. CDR1 is MNHEY and CDR2 is SMNVEV in the germline V gene (reference sequence).

The chain employs TRBV28 and TRBJ2-5; 12 bases line up with TRBD2. The germline V gene has CDR1 MDHEN and CDR2 SYDVKM. The CDR3 has 16 amino acids. The V segment lost 4 bases and the J segment 3 bases; nucleotides outside the gene matches: 6. CDR3: CASSSPASGGEETQYF. For the CDR3, the DNA is TGTGCCAGCAGTTCCCCGGCTAGCGGGGGGGAAGAGACCCAGTACTTC.

The chain links TRBV29-1 to TRBJ1-1; tentatively, D is TRBD1 (5 bases). CDR3 length equals 12 residues. The V end was cut by 3 bases, the J end by 0 bases, with 5 bases between. Germline CDR1 and CDR2: SQVTM and ANQGSEA. The chain's CDR3 is CSVETVNTEAFF. The CDR3 DNA follows: TGCAGCGTTGAGACAGTGAACACTGAAGCTTTCTTT.

Turning to this clone: A junction end diverges from the germline sequence, so it may reflect a read error. This chain joins TRBV19 and TRBJ1-1; D is possibly TRBD1 (5 bases). The CDR3 sequence is 13 residues long. Germline CDR1 LNHDA, CDR2 SQIVND (reference sequence). The CDR3: CTSMSGVNTEAFF. In DNA form, the CDR3 reads TGTACCAGTATGTCGGGGGTGAACACTGAAGCTTTCTTT.

The rearrangement links TRBV5-6 to TRBJ2-1; D possibly corresponds to TRBD2 (5 bases). CDR1 is SGHDT and CDR2 is YYEEEE in the germline V gene. The CDR3 spans 13 residues. The ends were cut back, 1 base at V and 8 bases at J, with 10 bases in the middle. CDR3 sequence reads: CASSLPSGDEQFF. The DNA of the CDR3 is TGTGCCAGCAGCTTGCCCTCCGGGGATGAGCAGTTCTTC.

For the CDR3, the DNA is TGTGCCAGCACCTCCGGTTGGGGGATTGAAGCTTTCTTT. Its protein product is CASTSGWGIEAFF. The genes are TRBV12-3 or TRBV12-4 and TRBJ1-1, with D tentatively TRBD1 (5 bases). The CDR3 spans 13 residues. The V end lost 7 bases, the J end lost 7 bases, and 16 bases lay between the germline ends.

The V gene is TRBV4-2, the J gene TRBJ1-4; TRBD1 aligns across 10 bases. V shed 1 base, J shed 5 bases, and the junction held 1 base outside the gene matches. Germline V lookup: CDR1 LGHNA, CDR2 YNFKEQ. The CDR3 sequence is 15 residues long. This CDR3 is CASSQGGQGNEKLFF. In nucleotides, the CDR3 is TGTGCCAGCAGCCAAGGGGGACAGGGGAATGAAAAACTGTTTTTT.

The rearrangement uses TRBV7-9 and TRBJ2-5, with D possibly matching TRBD2 (6 bases). The length of the CDR3 is 15 residues. Looked up from germline, CDR1 is SEHNR and CDR2 is FQNEAQ (reference sequence). V gave up 5 bases and J gave up 4 bases, with 17 bases separating them. The DNA of the CDR3 is TGTGCCAGCAGCCCAACGACCGGGGGAGGAGAGACCCAGTACTTC. Translating gives CASSPTTGGGETQYF.

The chain employs TRBV7-9 and TRBJ2-7, with a weak D call TRBD2 (7 bases). V lost 3 bases, J lost 6 bases, and 12 bases lay in between. The CDR3 runs to 13 residues. Germline V gene lookup returns CDR1 SEHNR and CDR2 FQNEAQ (reference sequence). Written as DNA, the CDR3 is TGTGCCAGCAGCTTGGGGGGGGCTGGCGAGCAGTACTTC. It encodes CASSLGGAGEQYF.

CDR3 nucleotides: TGTGCCAGCAGTGTGGACAGGGGACCTTACAATGAGCAGTTCTTC. Its translation is CASSVDRGPYNEQFF. The chain employs TRBV28 and TRBJ2-1, with TRBD1 matching 9 bases. The CDR3 consists of 15 residues. The germline V gene encodes CDR1 MDHEN and CDR2 SYDVKM. The J segment lost 4 bases and the V segment lost 5 bases, leaving 6 bases of the junction unmatched.

This clone came up once. The chain employs TRBV2 and TRBJ2-1; D is undetermined. The V end was cut by 5 bases, the J end by 5 bases, with 7 bases between. In germline, CDR1 is SNHLY, CDR2 FYNNEI. The CDR3 runs 12 residues. In DNA, the CDR3 is TGTGCCAGCAGTTCGGTGGACAATGAGCAGTTCTTC. It translates to CASSSVDNEQFF.

This clone was seen a few times. This chain joins TRBV10-3 and TRBJ2-3, with D tentatively TRBD2 (5 bases). Looked up from germline, CDR1 is ENHRY and CDR2 is SYGVKD. The CDR3 is 18 amino acids. Deletions cut 0 bases from V and 4 bases from J, with 20 bases between. CDR3 region: CAISESNSDFIKPDTQYF. The DNA for the CDR3 is TGTGCCATCAGTGAGTCTAATAGCGACTTCATCAAACCAGATACGCAGTATTTT.

The rearrangement links TRBV5-1 to TRBJ2-7; TRBD1 matches at 7 bases. V dropped 5 bases and J dropped 0; count of bases not matched to a gene: 5. Germline loops: CDR1 SGHRS, CDR2 YFSETQ. This CDR3 comprises 14 residues. CDR3: CASSTGVGSYEQYF. The CDR3 nucleotides read TGCGCCAGCAGTACAGGGGTGGGCTCCTACGAGCAGTACTTC.